The 7 T cell receptor beta chains below come from one sample, sequenced in a study of CD8 T cells in ankylosing spondylitis. One entry per CDR3 protein, called by TCRdb with MiXCR from the 5' RACE reads. The sample carries about 300,000 distinct CDR3 sequences, roughly 20% recorded once. Sample: blood, either unsorted or a sorted T cell fraction (not recorded which). The receptor source for this set is a female donor with ankylosing spondylitis or in good health (not recorded which).

The V call is TRBV7-6, the J call TRBJ2-1, with 12 bases aligning to TRBD1. The V segment lost 5 bases and the J segment 12 bases; nucleotides outside the gene matches: 14. Germline CDR1 reads SGHVS; CDR2 reads FNYEAQ. The CDR3 is 16 amino acids. The CDR3 loop reads CASSATPGQGAFGQFF. DNA for the CDR3: TGTGCCAGCAGCGCGACCCCGGGACAGGGGGCCTTTGGGCAGTTCTTC.

The chain joins TRBV6-5 to TRBJ1-4; tentative D call: TRBD1 (5 bases). This CDR3 contains 16 residues. Per the germline V gene, CDR1 is MNHEY and CDR2 is SVGAGI. The V gene lost 0 bases and the J gene lost 8 bases, with 16 bases spanning the gap. CDR3 DNA: TGTGCCAGCAGTTACTCGGGGGGAAGCTCGCCCGAAAAACTGTTTTTT. Amino acids: CASSYSGGSSPEKLFF.

The J gene is TRBJ1-1, the V gene TRBV6-1; a weak D match, TRBD1 (5 bases). This CDR3 is built from 15 residues. CDR1 is MNHNS, CDR2 SASEGT, per germline. V lost 10 bases to trimming and J lost 2 bases, with 20 bases between them. CDR3 residues: CATSRRRQPNTEAFF. CDR3 DNA sequence: TGTGCCACCTCACGGCGAAGACAGCCAAACACTGAAGCTTTCTTT.

The rearrangement uses TRBV6-2 or TRBV6-3 and TRBJ2-3, with 11 bases aligning to TRBD2. J was trimmed by 2 bases and V by 4 bases; bases with no gene match: 5. This CDR3 contains 16 residues. CDR1 is MNHEY, CDR2 SVGEGT, per germline. CDR3 residues: CASSSLSGRATDTQYF. As DNA, the CDR3 is TGTGCCAGCAGTTCCCTTAGCGGGAGGGCCACAGATACGCAGTATTTT.

With respect to this clonotype: Compared with germline, one end of the junction differs, possibly owing to a read error. The chain couples TRBV12-3 or TRBV12-4 to TRBJ1-2, with 7 bases aligning to TRBD1. The CDR3 is 11 residues long. The CDR3 protein is CASSFGTARSF. CDR3 coding DNA: TGTGCCAGCAGTTTCGGGACAGCGAGATCGTTC.

CDR3 coding DNA: TGTGCCAGCAGCTTGCGGCCCACAACAGGGACCGAGCAGTACTTC. It specifies CASSLRPTTGTEQYF. This chain uses TRBV5-4 with TRBJ2-7; TRBD1 is a possible D gene (6 bases). The CDR3 sequence is 15 residues long. The V gene lost 1 base and the J gene lost 6 bases, with 17 bases spanning the gap. Germline lookup yields CDR1 SGHNT and CDR2 YYREEE (reference sequence).

This clonotype was detected only a few times. The gene calls are TRBV28 and TRBJ2-7, with D possibly TRBD1 on 5 matching bases. The length of the CDR3 is 15 residues. CDR1 MDHEN and CDR2 SYDVKM come from the germline V gene. V lost 7 bases and J lost 3, with 19 bases in between. The CDR3 bases are TGTGCCAGCAACACACCAGGGAATACCTTCTACGAGCAGTACTTC. Protein product: CASNTPGNTFYEQYF.